These 21 T cell receptor beta chains were all obtained from the same sample, sequenced in a study of vaccination effects on CD4 cells after COVID-19. Measured with immunoSEQ multiplex PCR; TCRdb has only the in-frame clones, and not every one. Found here are about 38,000 clones, 82% of them singletons; the top ten hold less than 3.5%. Their antigens are not known. Subsequent to less than eleven days of culture, CD4+ T cells were isolated. This sample comprised CD4+ T cells from PBMCs cultured without peptide, obtained before COVID-19 vaccination. The receptors derive from a human donor who received a COVID-19 vaccine.

This rearrangement joins TRBV5-4 to TRBJ2-4, with D possibly TRBD1 on 6 matching bases. This CDR3 comprises 15 residues. Deletions cut 1 base from V and 3 bases from J, with 11 bases between. In germline, CDR1 is SGHNT, CDR2 YYREEE (reference sequence). DNA of the CDR3: TGTGCCAGCAGCTTGCGTTTGGACAGCAAAAACATTCAGTACTTC. It encodes CASSLRLDSKNIQYF.

The chain uses TRBV3-1 (or the pseudogene TRBV3-2) and TRBJ1-1; D is perhaps TRBD1 (5 bases). Germline V CDR1 and CDR2: LGHDT, YNNKEL (reference sequence). The CDR3 loop spans 14 amino acids. V was cut by 1 base and J by 1 base, with 7 bases left in between. The CDR3 nucleotides read TGTGCCAGCAGCCAAGGTACAGGGAACACTGAAGCTTTCTTT. It translates to CASSQGTGNTEAFF.

V gene TRBV5-1 combines with J gene TRBJ1-1; no clear D. The germline V gene has CDR1 SGHRS and CDR2 YFSETQ. Between the trimmed V and J ends, which lost 6 bases and 1 base, there was a span of 16 bases. The CDR3 extends over 15 amino acids. The CDR3 coding sequence is TGCGCCAGCACCCTTGGTGCGGGCCGGAACACTGAAGCTTTCTTT. Translated, it gives CASTLGAGRNTEAFF.

This chain connects TRBV6-6 to TRBJ2-5; D not certain. The ends were cut back, 9 bases at V and 2 bases at J, with 7 bases in the middle. The CDR3 spans 11 residues. Germline V gene lookup returns CDR1 MNHNY and CDR2 SVGAGI (reference sequence). CDR3 in DNA: TGTGCCAGTATCCTACAAGAGACCCAGTACTTC. Translation: CASILQETQYF.

V and J are TRBV3-1 (or the pseudogene TRBV3-2) and TRBJ2-3; possible D gene TRBD1, 6 bases. The CDR3 contains 17 residues. The V end was cut by 0 bases, the J end by 1 base, with 14 bases between. Germline lookup yields CDR1 LGHDT and CDR2 YNNKEL (reference sequence). The CDR3 coding sequence is TGTGCCAGCAGCCAAGATATGGACAGTACCCGCACAGATACGCAGTATTTT. Encoded protein: CASSQDMDSTRTDTQYF.

The V gene is TRBV5-1, the J gene TRBJ1-2; D is unresolved. Germline CDR1 reads SGHRS; CDR2 reads YFSETQ. Trimming left V 2 bases short and J 3 bases short, with 17 bases between. This CDR3 is built from 16 residues. CDR3 bases: TGCGCCAGCAGCTTCATCCCCCAGCTACCGGACTATGGCTACACCTTC. Amino acid sequence: CASSFIPQLPDYGYTF.

V gene TRBV29-1 combines with J gene TRBJ1-2; 8 nucleotides align to TRBD1. CDR3 length: 14 residues. Germline assignment: CDR1 SQVTM and CDR2 ANQGSEA. V shed 3 bases and J 5 bases; nucleotides not matched to a gene: 8. CDR3 coding DNA: TGCAGCGTTGACCGGACAGGGCTGAATTATGGCTACACCTTC. It specifies CSVDRTGLNYGYTF.

The V gene is TRBV5-6, the J gene TRBJ2-1; 13 nucleotides align to TRBD2. This CDR3 has 17 amino acids. The ends lost 4 bases at V and 1 base at J; junction bases unmatched: 5. Germline CDR1 SGHDT, CDR2 YYEEEE. This chain's CDR3 is CASSTQLAGGSYNEQFF. As DNA, the CDR3 is TGTGCCAGCAGCACCCAACTAGCGGGGGGGTCCTACAATGAGCAGTTCTTC.

The chain is built from TRBV18 and TRBJ1-6; 7 bases map to TRBD1. CDR3 size: 15 residues. The germline V gene encodes CDR1 KGHSH and CDR2 LQKENI. V lost 6 bases, J lost 7 bases, and 9 bases stayed unmatched. CDR3 nucleotides: TGTGCCAGCTCGCCCACGACAGGGAGAAATTCACCCCTCCACTTT. The encoded protein is CASSPTTGRNSPLHF.

The chain recombines TRBV5-1 with TRBJ1-3; tentatively, D is TRBD1 (5 bases). Germline CDR1 reads SGHRS; CDR2 reads YFSETQ. The CDR3 has 15 residues. V was pared by 0 bases and J by 0 bases, with 7 bases between. The CDR3 region has the DNA TGCGCCAGCAGCTTGGGCGACAGCTCTGGAAACACCATATATTTT. Translated, it gives CASSLGDSSGNTIYF.

The rearrangement links TRBV7-2 to TRBJ2-1; 15 nucleotides line up with TRBD2. The CDR3 contains 17 residues. Losses at the gene ends were 4 bases for V and 7 bases for J; bases not matched to a gene: 8. Germline V gene lookup returns CDR1 SGHTA and CDR2 FQGNSA. Here the CDR3 reads CASSSTGLAGGMNEQFF. CDR3 bases: TGTGCCAGCAGCTCTACGGGACTAGCGGGGGGTATGAATGAGCAGTTCTTC.

The rearrangement uses TRBV7-8 and TRBJ1-1, with D unresolved. Trimming removed 1 base from V and 8 bases from J, with 11 bases in between. The CDR3 runs to 13 residues. Germline loops: CDR1 SGHVS, CDR2 FQNEAQ. The CDR3 is CASSLGRDREAFF. The CDR3 DNA reads TGTGCCAGCAGCTTAGGAAGGGATAGGGAAGCTTTCTTT.

This rearrangement joins TRBV5-1 to TRBJ2-5; TRBD2 aligns across 10 bases. V gave up 0 bases and J gave up 5 bases; unmatched junction bases: 7. CDR1 is SGHRS, CDR2 YFSETQ, per germline. The CDR3 is made up of 16 amino acids. This CDR3 is CASSLVVAGGLETQYF. DNA for the CDR3: TGCGCCAGCAGCTTGGTGGTAGCGGGGGGCCTTGAGACCCAGTACTTC.

V is TRBV28 and J is TRBJ1-5; D unclear. The CDR3 has 13 amino acids. The V end lost 3 bases, the J end lost 4 bases, and 7 bases lay between the germline ends. Germline V gene lookup returns CDR1 MDHEN and CDR2 SYDVKM. The CDR3 sequence is CASSFQRNQPQHF. Written as DNA, the CDR3 is TGTGCCAGCAGTTTTCAGCGTAATCAGCCCCAGCATTTT.

The chain is built from TRBV5-1 and TRBJ2-5, with D maybe TRBD1 (5 bases). The V gene lost 4 bases and the J gene lost 13 bases, with 20 bases spanning the gap. This CDR3 comprises 13 residues. Germline V lookup: CDR1 SGHRS, CDR2 YFSETQ. The CDR3 nucleotides are TGCGCCAGCAGCCCCCCCACAGGTCATTATCTGTACTTC. This encodes CASSPPTGHYLYF.

The chain has TRBV24-1 and TRBJ2-5; tentatively, D is TRBD2 (6 bases). Trimming removed 4 bases at V and 5 bases at J, with 10 bases between. CDR3 length: 13 residues. Germline V gives CDR1 KGHDR, CDR2 SFDVKD. CDR3 in DNA: TGTGCCACCAGTGAGTCAGGGAGGGAGACCCAGTACTTC. Encoded protein: CATSESGRETQYF.

The V and J genes are TRBV18 and TRBJ1-1; tentative D call: TRBD1 (6 bases). The germline V gene encodes CDR1 KGHSH and CDR2 LQKENI. The CDR3 is made up of 14 amino acids. The V end was cut by 3 bases, the J end by 2 bases, with 10 bases between. CDR3 in amino acids: CASSPYRENTEAFF. The CDR3 DNA sequence: TGTGCCAGCTCACCTTACAGGGAAAACACTGAAGCTTTCTTT.

The V call is TRBV4-1, the J call TRBJ2-3, with 9 nucleotides matching TRBD2. The CDR3 has 16 residues. The J segment lost 4 bases and the V segment lost 1 base, leaving 6 bases of the junction unmatched. The germline V gene encodes CDR1 MGHRA and CDR2 YSYEKL. For the CDR3, the DNA is TGCGCCAGCAGCCAAGGACCGGCGGGGGGGCCAGATACGCAGTATTTT. Translation gives CASSQGPAGGPDTQYF.

The chain joins TRBV5-1 to TRBJ2-5, with 8 nucleotides matching TRBD1. Germline loops: CDR1 SGHRS, CDR2 YFSETQ. The CDR3 runs 16 residues. The V segment lost 6 bases and the J segment 4 bases; nucleotides outside the gene matches: 14. CDR3: CASKFWDSGGGETQYF. CDR3 in DNA: TGCGCCAGCAAATTCTGGGACTCAGGGGGCGGAGAGACCCAGTACTTC.

This sequence joins TRBV9 and TRBJ2-5; D possibly corresponds to TRBD2 (7 bases). CDR3 size: 19 residues. V lost 0 bases to trimming and J lost 5 bases, with 26 bases between them. Germline values: CDR1 SGDLS, CDR2 YYNGEE. The CDR3: CASSVGIGAGASSPETQYF. The DNA of the CDR3 is TGTGCCAGCAGCGTAGGAATCGGGGCGGGGGCATCATCTCCGGAGACCCAGTACTTC.

V and J are TRBV7-9 and TRBJ2-5; D is undetermined. V lost 2 bases and J lost 4, with 11 bases in between. Germline V gives CDR1 SEHNR, CDR2 FQNEAQ (reference sequence). CDR3 size: 14 residues. The CDR3 DNA sequence: TGTGCCAGCAGCTTAACCCTGGGCGTAGAGACCCAGTACTTC. Translating it yields CASSLTLGVETQYF.